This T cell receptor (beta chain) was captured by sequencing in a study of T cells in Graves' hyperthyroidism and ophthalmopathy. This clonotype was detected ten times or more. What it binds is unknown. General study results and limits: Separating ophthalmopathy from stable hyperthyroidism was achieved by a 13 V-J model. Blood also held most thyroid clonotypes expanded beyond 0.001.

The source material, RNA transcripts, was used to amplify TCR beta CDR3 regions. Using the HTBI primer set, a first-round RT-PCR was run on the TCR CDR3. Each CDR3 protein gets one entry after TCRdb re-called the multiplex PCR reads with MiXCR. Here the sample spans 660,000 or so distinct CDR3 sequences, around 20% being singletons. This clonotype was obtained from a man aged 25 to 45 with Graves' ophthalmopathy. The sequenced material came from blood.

The CDR3 spells CASSEAPGRPNQPQHF. In nucleotides, the CDR3 is TGTGCCAGCAGTGAAGCCCCGGGACGGCCCAATCAGCCCCAGCATTTT. J is TRBJ1-5 and V is TRBV6-1; tentatively, D is TRBD1 (5 bases). Germline V gene data show CDR1 as MNHNS and CDR2 as SASEGT. V lost 0 bases and J 3 bases, leaving 12 bases between the germline ends. The CDR3 spans 16 residues.